This T cell receptor (beta chain) was sequenced in a study of blood T cell repertoires in COVID-19. V lost 5 bases to trimming and J lost 6 bases; unmatched junction nucleotides: 13. Per the germline V gene, CDR1 is MDHEN and CDR2 is SYDVKM. This CDR3 contains 17 residues. Participant ages covered about 18 to 90 years across around 25 US areas. Cohort assignment relied on participant-reported clinical history. Symptom resolution, clearance, or two negative PCRs marked donors in Cohort 3 as recovered. Source study methods: Scientists estimated how many nucleated cells there were by amplifying reference gene primers. The data were produced by immunoSEQ multiplex PCR, yet TCRdb's version contains in-frame clones alone and is incomplete. That table furnishes V, J and clone size, whereas the DNA furnished D and trimming. The sample has some 320,000 clones, about 90% seen once.

The specimen was PBMCs or T cells enriched from blood (not recorded which). This clonotype was sampled from a woman in her thirties who had recovered from COVID-19. The chain recombines TRBV28 with TRBJ1-2; 12 nucleotides line up with TRBD1. CDR3 in amino acids: CASSLGTGGSLLNGYTF. The CDR3 DNA sequence: TGTGCCAGCAGTCTCGGGACAGGGGGCTCTTTATTGAATGGCTACACCTTC.